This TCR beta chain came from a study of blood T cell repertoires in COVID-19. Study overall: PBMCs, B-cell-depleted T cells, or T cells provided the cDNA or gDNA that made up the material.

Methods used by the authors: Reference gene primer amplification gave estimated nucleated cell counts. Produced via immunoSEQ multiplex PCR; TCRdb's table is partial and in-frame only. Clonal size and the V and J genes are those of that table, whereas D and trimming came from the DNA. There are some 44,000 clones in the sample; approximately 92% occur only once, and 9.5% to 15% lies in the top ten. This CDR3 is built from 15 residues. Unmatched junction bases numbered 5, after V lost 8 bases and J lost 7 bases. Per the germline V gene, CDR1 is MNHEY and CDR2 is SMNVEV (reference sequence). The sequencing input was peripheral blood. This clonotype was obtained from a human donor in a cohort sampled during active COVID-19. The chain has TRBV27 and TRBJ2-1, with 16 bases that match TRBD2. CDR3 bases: TGTGCCAGCTGGGGACTAGCGGGAGGGGTGAATGAGCAGTTCTTC. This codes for CASWGLAGGVNEQFF.